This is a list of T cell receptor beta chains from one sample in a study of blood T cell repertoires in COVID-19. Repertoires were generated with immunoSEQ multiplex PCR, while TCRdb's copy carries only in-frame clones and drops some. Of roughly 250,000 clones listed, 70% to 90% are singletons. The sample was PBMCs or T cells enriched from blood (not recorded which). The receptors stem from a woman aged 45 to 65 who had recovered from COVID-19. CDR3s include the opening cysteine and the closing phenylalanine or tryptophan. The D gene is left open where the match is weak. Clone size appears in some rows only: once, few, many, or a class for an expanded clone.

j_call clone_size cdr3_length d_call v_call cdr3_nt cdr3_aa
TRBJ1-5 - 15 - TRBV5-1 TGCGCCAGCAGCTTGGGACGGGGAGACAATCAGCCCCAGCATTTT CASSLGRGDNQPQHF
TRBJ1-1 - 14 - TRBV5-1 TGCGCCAGCAGCTTAATGGGGAGAGGGACTGAAGCTTTCTTT CASSLMGRGTEAFF
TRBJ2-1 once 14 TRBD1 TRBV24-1 TGTGCCACCAACTCGGGACAGGGCTCGAATGAGCAGTTCTTC CATNSGQGSNEQFF
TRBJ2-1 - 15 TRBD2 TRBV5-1 TGCGCCAGCAGCTTAGGACTAGCGGGGACCAATGAGCAGTTCTTC CASSLGLAGTNEQFF
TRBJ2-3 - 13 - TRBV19 TGTGCCAGTACCCCTGTGGGGCTGGATACGCAGTATTTT CASTPVGLDTQYF
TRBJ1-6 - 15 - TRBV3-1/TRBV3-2 TGTGCCAGCAGCCAACATACAGGGAAGAATTCACCCCTCCACTTT CASSQHTGKNSPLHF
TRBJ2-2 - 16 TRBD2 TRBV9 TGTGCCAGCAGCGTCCGACTAGCGGGAGCGAGCGGGGAGCTGTTTTTT CASSVRLAGASGELFF
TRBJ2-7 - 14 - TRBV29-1 TGCAGCGTTGGCGCGGTGTCCTCCTCCTACGAGCAGTACTTC CSVGAVSSSYEQYF
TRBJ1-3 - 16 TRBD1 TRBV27 TGTGCCAGCATTTCCCGGGACAGGGGGTCTGGAAACACCATATATTTT CASISRDRGSGNTIYF
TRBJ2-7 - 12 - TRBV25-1 TGTGCCAGCAGTAAACAGGACTACGAGCAGTACTTC CASSKQDYEQYF
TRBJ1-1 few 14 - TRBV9 TGTGCCAGCAGCACGGACAGTCTGAACACTGAAGCTTTCTTT CASSTDSLNTEAFF
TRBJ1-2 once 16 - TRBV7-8 TGTGCCAGCAGCGAGAGCCGGGTCCCTGGATCGTATGGCTACACCTTC CASSESRVPGSYGYTF
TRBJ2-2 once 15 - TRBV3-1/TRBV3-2 TGTGCCAGCAGCCAAGCCATAGGAGGGCCCGGGGAGCTGTTTTTT CASSQAIGGPGELFF
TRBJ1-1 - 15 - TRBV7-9 TGTGCCAGCAGCTTAGTCGCAGGTCAGGGGACTGAAGCTTTCTTT CASSLVAGQGTEAFF
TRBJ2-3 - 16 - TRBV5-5 TGTGCCAGCAGCTTGGACAGACCCTATAACACAGATACGCAGTATTTT CASSLDRPYNTDTQYF
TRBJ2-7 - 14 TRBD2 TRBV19 TGTGCCAGTAGTATGGGGACTAGCGGCTACGAGCAGTACTTC CASSMGTSGYEQYF
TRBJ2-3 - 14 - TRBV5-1 TGCGCCAGCAGCCCCGGAGGGGGCAAAGATACGCAGTATTTT CASSPGGGKDTQYF
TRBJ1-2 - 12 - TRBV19 TGTGCCAGTAGGGACTTCTCCTATGGCTACACCTTC CASRDFSYGYTF
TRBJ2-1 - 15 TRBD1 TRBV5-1 TGCGCCAGCAGCCCGGGGACAGGGGGAGGCAATGAGCAGTTCTTC CASSPGTGGGNEQFF
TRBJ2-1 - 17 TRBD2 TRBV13 TGTGCCAGCAGTTCTCAGTCCGGGAGGGCCGATTACAATGAGCAGTTCTTC CASSSQSGRADYNEQFF
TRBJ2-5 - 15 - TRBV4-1 TGCGCCAGCAGCCGGGGCGCCCAGACGGAAGAGACCCAGTACTTC CASSRGAQTEETQYF
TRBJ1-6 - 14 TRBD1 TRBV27 TGTGCCAGCACCCTGACAGGGGTTAATTCACCCCTCCACTTT CASTLTGVNSPLHF
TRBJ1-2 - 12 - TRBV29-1 TGCAGCGTTGGACATACTCTCTATGGCTACACCTTC CSVGHTLYGYTF
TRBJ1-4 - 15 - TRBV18 TGTGCCAGCTCACCACCGCAGGGCGGTAATGAAAAACTGTTTTTT CASSPPQGGNEKLFF
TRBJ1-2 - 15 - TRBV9 TGTGCCAGCAGCGTAGGCCTAGGGACAATCTATGGCTACACCTTC CASSVGLGTIYGYTF
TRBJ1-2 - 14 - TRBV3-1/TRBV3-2 TGTGCCAGCAGCCAAGGGTCGGCTAACTATGGCTACACCTTC CASSQGSANYGYTF
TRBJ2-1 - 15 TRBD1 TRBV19 TGTGCCAGTAGTACCAGGGGGAGCTCCTACAATGAGCAGTTCTTC CASSTRGSSYNEQFF